This TCR beta chain was identified in a study of regulatory T cells in long-lasting Graves disease. Arm-PCR of CDR3 regions and iRepertoire HTBI primers were the basis on which TCR beta libraries were built. Via MiXCR, TCRdb re-called the multiplex PCR reads, giving one row per CDR3 protein. The profile covers a few hundred thousand distinct CDR3 sequences, with 20% to 25% appearing a single time and about 14% taken by the ten largest. There are 15 residues in the CDR3. Germline V gene sequence: CDR1 MNHEY, CDR2 SVGAGI. V gave up 0 bases and J gave up 2 bases, with 10 bases separating them. As to time point: newly diagnosed GD, antithyroid drugs for less than 3 months. With RNA extracted from PBMCs as input, the TCR library was made. The table lists this clonotype with many counts.

Source: peripheral blood mononuclear cells (PBMCs), taken at new diagnosis, from a patient treated with antithyroid drugs. The chain recombines TRBV6-5 with TRBJ2-5; D uncertain. This TCR derives from a female donor with Graves disease. The CDR3 reads CASSYSRKAQETQYF. CDR3 DNA sequence: TGTGCCAGCAGTTACTCCCGAAAGGCACAAGAGACCCAGTACTTC.